This T cell receptor (beta chain) was sequenced during a study of PD-1 blockade in classical Hodgkin lymphoma. In the study overall: Patients were administered nivolumab (3 mg/kg intravenously) every 2 weeks.

Clones were sequenced by immunoSEQ multiplex PCR, and TCRdb holds only the in-frame ones, with some missing. The data show around 40,000 clones, roughly 78% seen once. The CDR3 runs to 13 residues. In germline, CDR1 is PRHDT, CDR2 FYEKMQ (reference sequence). The germline V and J ends were trimmed by 0 bases and 6 bases, with 9 bases remaining between them. Each patient experienced a relapse that followed autologous stem cell transplantation, and brentuximab vedotin exposure varied. Patients' outcomes at their best amounted to complete response, partial response or progressive disease. Study-wide findings and caveats: Patients starting nivolumab less than 1 year after ASCT had lower diversity and were excluded from later analyses. Patients with a complete response exhibited baseline diversity comparable to newly diagnosed patients.

With respect to this clone: Antigen: not known.

The specimen comprised peripheral blood mononuclear cells (PBMCs), sampled at baseline. The receptor comes from a human donor with classical Hodgkin lymphoma. The chain is built from TRBV13 and TRBJ2-7; possible D gene TRBD1, 5 bases. CDR3 DNA: TGTGCCAGCAGCTTAGGGTGGGGCGGCGAGCAGTACTTC. Protein product: CASSLGWGGEQYF.